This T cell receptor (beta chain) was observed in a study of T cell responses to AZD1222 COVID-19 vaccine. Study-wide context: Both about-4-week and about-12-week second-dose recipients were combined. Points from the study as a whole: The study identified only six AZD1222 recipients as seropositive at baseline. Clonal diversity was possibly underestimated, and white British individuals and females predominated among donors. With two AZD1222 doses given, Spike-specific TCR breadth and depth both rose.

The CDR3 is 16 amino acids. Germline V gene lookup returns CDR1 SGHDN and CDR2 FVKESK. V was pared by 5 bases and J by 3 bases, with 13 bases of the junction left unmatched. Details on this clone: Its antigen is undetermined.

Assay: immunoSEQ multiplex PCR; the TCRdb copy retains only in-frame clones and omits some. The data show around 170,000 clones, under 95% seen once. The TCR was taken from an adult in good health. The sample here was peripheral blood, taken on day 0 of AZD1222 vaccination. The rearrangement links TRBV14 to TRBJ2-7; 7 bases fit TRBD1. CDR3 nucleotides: TGTGCCAGCAGCGCAATTGCCGGGACAGAAATCTACGAGCAGTACTTC. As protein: CASSAIAGTEIYEQYF.